This T cell receptor beta chain was recorded in a study of T cell responses to AZD1222 COVID-19 vaccine. Libraries were prepared by immunoSEQ multiplex PCR; TCRdb keeps only in-frame clonotypes and omits some of them. Counted here are 150,000 to 200,000 clones, about 91% occurring once; the ten biggest clones make up approximately 8%. As concerns this clone: No antigen is known for it.

Points from the study as a whole: After the peak T cell response, and only then, were repertoires sampled. Only five or six people who got AZD1222 tested seropositive at baseline.

V lost 1 base to trimming and J lost 3 bases, with 7 bases between them. This CDR3 has 13 amino acids. CDR1 MGHRA and CDR2 YSYEKL come from the germline V gene. The rearrangement links TRBV4-1 to TRBJ2-7; D is unresolved. The sample was peripheral blood, taken on day 0 of AZD1222 vaccination. The TCR was taken from an adult in good health. CDR3 nucleotides: TGCGCCAGCAGCCAAGGTGGGGTCTACGAGCAGTACTTC. Amino acids: CASSQGGVYEQYF.